This TCR beta chain was retrieved from a study of T cell responses to AZD1222 COVID-19 vaccine. Study-level results: All repertoire sampling was performed exclusively after the peak T cell response. Spike was spanned by vaccine-associated CD4 TCRs, which were dominant at 160-218 and 743-854.

Per the germline V gene, CDR1 is SGHVS and CDR2 is FQNEAQ. This CDR3 spans 14 amino acids. J was trimmed by 4 bases and V by 3 bases; bases with no gene match: 4. Comment on this clone: The antigen is unknown.

Data came from immunoSEQ multiplex PCR; TCRdb stores just in-frame clones and leaves some out. The data contain approximately 220,000 clones, 93% of them seen just once; the ten biggest clones take up roughly 1%. The receptor was derived from an adult in good health. The sequencing here drew on peripheral blood, taken on day 0 of MenACWY control vaccination. The chain links TRBV7-8 to TRBJ1-2; 8 nucleotides align to TRBD1. In nucleotides, the CDR3 is TGTGCCAGCAGCTTTAACAGGGGGAGCTATGGCTACACCTTC. Its translation is CASSFNRGSYGYTF.